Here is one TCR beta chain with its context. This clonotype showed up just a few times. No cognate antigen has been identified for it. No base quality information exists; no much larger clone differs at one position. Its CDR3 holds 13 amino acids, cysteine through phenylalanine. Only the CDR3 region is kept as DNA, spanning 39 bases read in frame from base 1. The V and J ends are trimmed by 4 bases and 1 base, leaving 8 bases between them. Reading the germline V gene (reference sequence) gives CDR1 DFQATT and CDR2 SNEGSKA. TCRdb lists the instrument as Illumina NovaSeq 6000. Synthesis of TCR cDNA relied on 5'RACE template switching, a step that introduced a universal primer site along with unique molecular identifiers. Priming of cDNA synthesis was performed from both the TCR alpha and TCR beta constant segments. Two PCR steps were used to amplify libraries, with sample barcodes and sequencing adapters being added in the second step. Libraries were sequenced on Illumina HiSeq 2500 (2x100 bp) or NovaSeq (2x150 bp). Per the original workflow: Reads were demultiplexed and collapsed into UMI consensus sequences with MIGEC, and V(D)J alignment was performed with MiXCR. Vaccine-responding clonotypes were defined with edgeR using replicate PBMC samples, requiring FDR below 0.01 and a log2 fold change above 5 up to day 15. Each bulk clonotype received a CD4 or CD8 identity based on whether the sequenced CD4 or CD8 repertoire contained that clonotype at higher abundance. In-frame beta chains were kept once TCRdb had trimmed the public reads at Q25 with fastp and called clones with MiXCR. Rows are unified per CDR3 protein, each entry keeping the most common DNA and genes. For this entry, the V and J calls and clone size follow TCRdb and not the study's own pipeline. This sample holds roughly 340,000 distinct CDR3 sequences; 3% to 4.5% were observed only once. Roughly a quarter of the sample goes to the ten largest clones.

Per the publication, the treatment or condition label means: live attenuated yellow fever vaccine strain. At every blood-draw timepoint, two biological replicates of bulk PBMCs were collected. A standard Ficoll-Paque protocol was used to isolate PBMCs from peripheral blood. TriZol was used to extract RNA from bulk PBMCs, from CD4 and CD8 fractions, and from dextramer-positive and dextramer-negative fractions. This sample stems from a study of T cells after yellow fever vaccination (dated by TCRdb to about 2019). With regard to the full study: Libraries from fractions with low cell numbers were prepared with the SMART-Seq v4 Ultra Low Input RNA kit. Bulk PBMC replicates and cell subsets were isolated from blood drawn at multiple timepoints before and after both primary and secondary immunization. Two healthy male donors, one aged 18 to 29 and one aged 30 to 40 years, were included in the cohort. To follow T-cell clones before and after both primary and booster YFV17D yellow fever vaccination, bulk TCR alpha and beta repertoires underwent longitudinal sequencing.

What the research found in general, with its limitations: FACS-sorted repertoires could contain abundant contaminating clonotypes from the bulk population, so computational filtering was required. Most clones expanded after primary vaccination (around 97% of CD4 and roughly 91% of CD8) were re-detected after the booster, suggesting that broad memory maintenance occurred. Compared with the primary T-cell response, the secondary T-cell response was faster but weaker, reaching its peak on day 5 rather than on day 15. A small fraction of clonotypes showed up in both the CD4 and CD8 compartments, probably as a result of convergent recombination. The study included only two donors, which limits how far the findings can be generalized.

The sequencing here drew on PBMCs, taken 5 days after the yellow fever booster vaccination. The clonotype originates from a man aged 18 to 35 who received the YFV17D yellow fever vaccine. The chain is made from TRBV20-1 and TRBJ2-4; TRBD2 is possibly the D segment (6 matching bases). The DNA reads TGCAGTGCTATAGGAGGGGCCAAAAACATTCAGTACTTC. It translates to CSAIGGAKNIQYF.